Below, 32 T cell receptor beta chains from the same sample are listed, as sequenced in a study of blood T cell repertoires in COVID-19. Assay: immunoSEQ multiplex PCR; the TCRdb copy retains only in-frame clones and omits some. Of 150,000 to 200,000 clones in the sample, 85% are singletons; the top ten hold about 3%. Input material: peripheral blood. The source is a human donor with acute or convalescent COVID-19. The donor label of this sample is uncertain.

The chain recombines TRBV9 with TRBJ1-1; 7 bases are a match to TRBD1. V shed 0 bases and J 5 bases; nucleotides not matched to a gene: 7. The length of the CDR3 is 15 residues. Germline V gene sequence: CDR1 SGDLS, CDR2 YYNGEE. CDR3: CASSVGDSSRTEAFF. In DNA form, the CDR3 reads TGTGCCAGCAGCGTAGGGGACAGTTCCAGAACTGAAGCTTTCTTT.

Written as DNA, the CDR3 is TGTGCCAGCAGCCAAGATCACCTAGCGGGGGGGCCTGGGGAGACCCAGTACTTC. Translated, it gives CASSQDHLAGGPGETQYF. The J gene is TRBJ2-5, the V gene TRBV4-2; 12 bases map to TRBD2. CDR3 size: 18 residues. CDR1 is LGHNA, CDR2 YNFKEQ, per germline. V dropped 0 bases and J dropped 5; count of bases not matched to a gene: 10.

This chain uses TRBV2 with TRBJ2-7, with 9 bases matching TRBD1. The V gene's germline CDR1 is SNHLY and CDR2 FYNNEI. This CDR3 region has 15 residues. J lost 3 bases, V lost 6 bases, and 9 bases had no gene match. CDR3 protein: CASSNPGQGYYEQYF. The CDR3 DNA reads as TGTGCCAGCAGCAATCCGGGACAGGGATACTACGAGCAGTACTTC.

V and J are TRBV5-6 and TRBJ1-2; TRBD1 agrees at 12 bases. The CDR3 spans 15 residues. V shed 6 bases, J shed 3 bases, and the junction held 6 bases outside the gene matches. CDR1 is SGHDT, CDR2 YYEEEE, per germline. The CDR3 nucleotides are TGTGCCAGCAACCCCGGGACAGGGGGCTACTATGGCTACACCTTC. Translation gives CASNPGTGGYYGYTF.

V and J are TRBV6-5 and TRBJ2-7, with 10 bases matching TRBD1. In germline, CDR1 is MNHEY, CDR2 SVGAGI. The V gene end was trimmed by 6 bases and the J gene end by 3 bases; junction bases not matched to a gene: 8. CDR3 length: 15 amino acids. As DNA, the CDR3 is TGTGCCAGCAGGCCTCGACAGGGGGCTCTCTACGAGCAGTACTTC. Protein: CASRPRQGALYEQYF.

The chain combines TRBV3-1 (or the pseudogene TRBV3-2) with TRBJ2-2; no clear D gene. Germline CDR1 reads LGHDT; CDR2 reads YNNKEL (reference sequence). Trimming left V 0 bases short and J 3 bases short, with 11 bases between. This CDR3 region has 16 residues. CDR3 sequence reads: CASSQDRSPHTGELFF. The DNA for the CDR3 is TGTGCCAGCAGCCAAGACAGGTCACCTCACACCGGGGAGCTGTTTTTT.

The chain has TRBV12-3 or TRBV12-4 and TRBJ1-2; 7 bases match TRBD1. The CDR3 is 12 residues long. With 5 bases clipped from V and 8 bases from J, the junction kept 5 bases outside the gene matches. The CDR3 here is CASSTTGPGYTF. The CDR3 coding sequence is TGTGCCAGCAGTACGACAGGGCCCGGCTACACCTTC.

The sample holds one count of this clone. This rearrangement joins TRBV12-1 to TRBJ1-1; the table gives TRBD1 as D, unverified against the DNA. TRBV12-1 is deemed a pseudogene. The CDR3 is 14 amino acids. CDR3 protein: CASSFEQGSTEAFF. CDR3 nucleotides: TGTGCCAGCAGCTTTGAACAGGGGTCCACTGAAGCTTTCTTT.

The V gene is TRBV11-2, the J gene TRBJ2-1; D unresolved. From germline, CDR1 is SGHAT and CDR2 FQNNGV. V shed 1 base and J shed 1 base, with 11 bases lying between them. CDR3 length: 16 residues. The CDR3 DNA is TGTGCCAGCAGCTTAGGACACCACAATTCCTACAATGAGCAGTTCTTC. As protein: CASSLGHHNSYNEQFF.

This clone has only one observation. This chain joins TRBV14 and TRBJ1-1, with 9 bases lining up with TRBD1. The CDR3 sequence is 18 residues long. CDR1 is SGHDN and CDR2 is FVKESK in the germline V gene. The J segment lost 5 bases and the V segment lost 4 bases, leaving 17 bases of the junction unmatched. CDR3 sequence reads: CASSRLPPGQGVRTEAFF. The CDR3, as DNA: TGTGCCAGCAGCCGCCTTCCCCCGGGACAGGGAGTGAGGACTGAAGCTTTCTTT.

This clone was seen a single time. This rearrangement joins TRBV3-1 (or the pseudogene TRBV3-2) to TRBJ1-5; a possible D gene is TRBD1 (5 bases). This CDR3 is 17 amino acids long. Trimming cost V 1 base and J 7 bases, with 20 bases left between them. Germline CDR1 LGHDT, CDR2 YNNKEL (reference sequence). CDR3 loop: CASSQGLGGPGYQPQHF. CDR3 bases: TGTGCCAGCAGCCAAGGCTTAGGAGGGCCAGGGTACCAGCCCCAGCATTTT.

V usage is TRBV7-2 and J usage is TRBJ2-5, with 10 bases aligning to TRBD2. V gave up 7 bases and J gave up 3 bases; unmatched junction bases: 5. This CDR3 is 14 amino acids long. Germline V CDR1 and CDR2: SGHTA, FQGNSA. CDR3 coding DNA: TGTGCCAGCATGCCCGGGACTAGCGAAGAGACCCAGTACTTC. It translates to CASMPGTSEETQYF.

This clone was seen a few times. This sample also contains other DNA sequences that code for the same CDR3. The gene calls are TRBV28 and TRBJ2-5; TRBD2 aligns across 13 bases. V lost 3 bases and J lost 2; bases outside the gene matches: 0. The germline V gene has CDR1 MDHEN and CDR2 SYDVKM. There are 15 residues in the CDR3. CDR3: CASSLTSGGQETQYF. For the CDR3, the DNA is TGTGCCAGCAGTTTGACTAGCGGGGGGCAAGAGACCCAGTACTTC.

The V and J genes are TRBV28 and TRBJ1-6; D is possibly TRBD1 (6 bases). This CDR3 comprises 15 residues. Germline V CDR1 and CDR2: MDHEN, SYDVKM. Trimming took 5 bases from V and 0 from J, leaving 8 bases between them. The CDR3 loop is CASSRGSSYNSPLHF. CDR3 DNA: TGTGCCAGCAGTAGGGGGAGCTCCTATAATTCACCCCTCCACTTT.

The CDR3 nucleotides are TGTGGCGCTCGGGGGGGGAGCTCCTACAATGAGCAGTTCTTC. Translating it yields CGARGGSSYNEQFF. The chain carries TRBV18 and TRBJ2-1; TRBD2 aligns across 8 bases. This CDR3 is 14 amino acids long. The germline CDR1 and CDR2 sequences are KGHSH and LQKENI. The whole variable domain, remainder taken from reference TRBV18 and TRBJ2-1, is NAGVMQNPRHLVRRRGQEARLRCSPMKGHSHVYWYRQLPEEGLKFMVYLQKENIIDESGMPKERFSAEFPKEGPSILRIQQVVRGDSAAYFCGARGGSSYNEQFFGPGTRLTVL.

This clone was recorded once. V and J are TRBV12-3 or TRBV12-4 and TRBJ2-2; possibly TRBD1 for D (6 bases). The V end was cut by 5 bases, the J end by 7 bases, with 11 bases between. The CDR3 extends over 13 amino acids. CDR3 region: CASSLGQLGELFF. The CDR3 DNA reads TGTGCCAGCAGTCTAGGACAGCTCGGGGAGCTGTTTTTT.

The chain employs TRBV19 and TRBJ1-1; D gene unclear. The CDR3 is 14 residues long. V was pared by 6 bases and J by 1 base, with 12 bases between. Germline lookup yields CDR1 LNHDA and CDR2 SQIVND (reference sequence). As DNA, the CDR3 is TGTGCCAGTAGCGTCCAGGTACCGAACACTGAAGCTTTCTTT. Amino acids: CASSVQVPNTEAFF.

This clone appeared once. The chain joins TRBV7-2 to TRBJ1-2; possibly TRBD1 for D (5 bases). CDR1 is SGHTA and CDR2 is FQGNSA in the germline V gene. V lost 5 bases and J 0 bases, leaving 13 bases between the germline ends. The CDR3 runs to 15 residues. CDR3: CASSIDRASNYGYTF. Written as DNA, the CDR3 is TGTGCCAGCAGCATCGACAGAGCGTCTAACTATGGCTACACCTTC.

This chain connects TRBV4-3 to TRBJ2-7; 8 bases agree with TRBD2. The junction had 8 bases not matched to a gene; V was cut back by 1 base and J by 6 bases. In germline, CDR1 is LGHNA, CDR2 YSLEER. The CDR3 has 15 residues. CDR3 region: CASSQGGTRVSEQYF. The CDR3 DNA reads TGCGCCAGCAGCCAAGGGGGGACTAGGGTTAGCGAGCAGTACTTC.

The rearrangement uses TRBV18 and TRBJ1-5; 8 bases fit TRBD1. Germline values: CDR1 KGHSH, CDR2 LQKENI. V was clipped by 8 bases and J by 4 bases; unmatched bases: 10. The length of the CDR3 is 15 residues. CDR3 protein: CASALDRGRNQPQHF. The CDR3 coding sequence is TGTGCCAGCGCTCTAGACAGGGGAAGAAATCAGCCCCAGCATTTT.

The gene calls are TRBV11-2 and TRBJ2-7; D not certain. The V end was cut by 2 bases, the J end by 3 bases, with 8 bases between. The CDR3 is 13 amino acids. Germline lookup yields CDR1 SGHAT and CDR2 FQNNGV. The DNA of the CDR3 is TGTGCCAGCAGCTTATCCTGGAGCTACGAGCAGTACTTC. Protein product: CASSLSWSYEQYF.

The chain employs TRBV19 and TRBJ2-2; tentative D call: TRBD1 (5 bases). The germline V and J ends were trimmed by 0 bases and 9 bases, with 11 bases remaining between them. The germline V gene encodes CDR1 LNHDA and CDR2 SQIVND (reference sequence). This CDR3 spans 14 amino acids. CDR3 DNA: TGTGCCAGTAGTATAGATCAGGGCCCCCGGGAGCTGTTTTTT. Its translation is CASSIDQGPRELFF.

The chain links TRBV9 to TRBJ1-1, with D uncertain. CDR1 is SGDLS, CDR2 YYNGEE, per germline. V was clipped by 0 bases and J by 4 bases, with 10 bases between them. The CDR3 is 14 amino acids. CDR3 nucleotide sequence: TGTGCCAGCAGCGTAGCCACAGTCGGCACTGAAGCTTTCTTT. It codes for CASSVATVGTEAFF.

The chain carries TRBV7-9 and TRBJ2-3; the D gene is possibly TRBD1 (5 bases). V lost 0 bases to trimming and J lost 5 bases, with 12 bases between them. From germline, CDR1 is SEHNR and CDR2 FQNEAQ (reference sequence). The CDR3 runs to 15 residues. The DNA for the CDR3 is TGTGCCAGCAGCTTAGCAGGACATTTGGGAGATACGCAGTATTTT. Encoded protein: CASSLAGHLGDTQYF.

V usage is TRBV5-4 and J usage is TRBJ2-7; D is unclear. CDR1 is SGHNT and CDR2 is YYREEE in the germline V gene (reference sequence). The CDR3 runs to 15 residues. V was cut by 5 bases and J by 2 bases, with 17 bases left in between. Here the CDR3 reads CASSPGSTIPYEQYF. CDR3 in DNA: TGTGCCAGCAGTCCCGGGTCCACAATACCCTACGAGCAGTACTTC.

The chain is built from TRBV7-2 and TRBJ2-3, with 9 bases aligning to TRBD2. Germline V gene sequence: CDR1 SGHTA, CDR2 FQGNSA. The CDR3 sequence is 15 residues long. J gave up 4 bases and V 3 bases, and 5 bases lay outside the gene matches. The CDR3 spells CASSLGGGGPDTQYF. The DNA of the CDR3 is TGTGCCAGCAGCTTGGGCGGGGGGGGGCCAGATACGCAGTATTTT.

The chain combines TRBV7-9 with TRBJ1-1; D ambiguous. The CDR3 has 16 residues. The ends were cut back, 2 bases at V and 4 bases at J, with 17 bases in the middle. Germline assignment: CDR1 SEHNR and CDR2 FQNEAQ (reference sequence). CDR3 region: CASSLPAVRVGTEAFF. The CDR3 nucleotides read TGTGCCAGCAGCTTACCGGCTGTGCGGGTGGGCACTGAAGCTTTCTTT.

This clone has only one observation. The V call is TRBV3-1 (or the pseudogene TRBV3-2), the J call TRBJ2-5, with 9 positions matching TRBD1. Losses at the gene ends were 4 bases for V and 1 base for J; bases not matched to a gene: 4. Looked up from germline, CDR1 is LGHDT and CDR2 is YNNKEL (reference sequence). The CDR3 is 15 residues long. CDR3 nucleotide sequence: TGTGCCAGCAGCCGGACAGGGGTGTCCCAAGAGACCCAGTACTTC. Amino acid sequence: CASSRTGVSQETQYF.

This rearrangement joins TRBV3-1 (or the pseudogene TRBV3-2) to TRBJ1-5; no clear D. The CDR3 length is 14 residues. Between the trimmed V and J ends, which lost 1 base and 4 bases, there was a span of 8 bases. From germline, CDR1 is LGHDT and CDR2 YNNKEL (reference sequence). The CDR3 DNA is TGTGCCAGCAGCCAAGCTGCGGGAAATCAGCCCCAGCATTTT. Its translation: CASSQAAGNQPQHF.

The chain links TRBV27 to TRBJ1-4, with D perhaps matching TRBD1 (5 bases). V lost 11 bases and J 0 bases, leaving 19 bases between the germline ends. There are 16 residues in the CDR3. CDR1 MNHEY and CDR2 SMNVEV come from the germline V gene (reference sequence). CDR3 loop: CASRRAGRSTNEKLFF. CDR3 DNA: TGTGCCTCCCGCCGGGCGGGACGGTCAACTAATGAAAAACTGTTTTTT.

In its sample, this clone was seen a few times. The chain links TRBV6-1 to TRBJ1-1, with TRBD1 identical over 9 bases. Germline-derived CDR1 and CDR2 are MNHNS and SASEGT. V lost 0 bases, J lost 4 bases, and 6 bases stayed unmatched. The CDR3 totals 16 residues. The CDR3 spells CASSEAGTGFGTEAFF. The CDR3 coding sequence is TGTGCCAGCAGTGAAGCCGGGACAGGGTTCGGCACTGAAGCTTTCTTT.

This clone was recorded only once. This rearrangement joins TRBV19 to TRBJ2-5; 11 bases line up with TRBD2. Germline loops: CDR1 LNHDA, CDR2 SQIVND (reference sequence). V lost 6 bases and J lost 7; bases outside the gene matches: 13. The CDR3 length is 16 residues. CDR3 residues: CASSYSSGGPEGTQYF. The DNA for the CDR3 is TGTGCCAGTAGCTATTCTAGCGGGGGGCCGGAGGGGACCCAGTACTTC.